This is a list of T cell receptor beta chains from one sample in a study of blood T cell repertoires in COVID-19. Sequenced by immunoSEQ multiplex PCR; TCRdb stores in-frame clones only, minus some. Of under 100,000 clones listed, around 87% are singletons. Sequencing was done on a sample of peripheral blood. These receptors originate from a man aged 35 to 55 with acute or convalescent COVID-19. The CDR3 runs from the conserved cysteine through the conserved F or W. A D gene is named only where the DNA matches it firmly. Clone size appears in some rows only: once, few, many, or a class for an expanded clone.

J gene	clone size	D gene	V gene	CDR3 DNA	CDR3 protein
TRBJ2-1	few	TRBD2	TRBV6-5	TGTGCCAGCAGGACTAGCGGGACGAATGAGCAGTTCTTC	CASRTSGTNEQFF
TRBJ2-3	.	.	TRBV29-1	TGCAGCGTTTACAACAGGAAATCTAGCACAGATACGCAGTATTTT	CSVYNRKSSTDTQYF
TRBJ2-1	.	TRBD1	TRBV5-8	TGTGCCAGCAGCTTAGGAGACAGGGGGCGAAATGAGCAGTTCTTC	CASSLGDRGRNEQFF
TRBJ1-2	.	.	TRBV27	TGTGCCAGCGGGAAGGGGGGGGCGCGAGGGAACTATGGCTACACCTTC	CASGKGGARGNYGYTF
TRBJ2-1	.	TRBD2	TRBV9	TGTGCCAGCAGCCAAAAAGCGGGGAACCAAGGGAATGAGCAGTTCTTC	CASSQKAGNQGNEQFF
TRBJ2-1	.	TRBD2	TRBV10-1	TGCGCCAGCAGTGAAGGCGGGAGCTCCTACAATGAGCAGTTCTTC	CASSEGGSSYNEQFF
TRBJ2-5	.	TRBD2	TRBV5-1	TGCGCCAGCAGCTTCGCTAGCGGGGGGGCGGCAGGAGAGACCCAGTACTTC	CASSFASGGAAGETQYF
TRBJ1-2	.	.	TRBV12-3/TRBV12-4	TGTGCCAGCAGTTCCTACCAGGGTGGTGGCTACACCTTC	CASSSYQGGGYTF
TRBJ1-5	few	.	TRBV5-5	TGTGCCAGCAGGGCGCGGGACCGCAATCAGCCCCAGCATTTT	CASRARDRNQPQHF
TRBJ1-5	.	.	TRBV19	TGTGCCAGTAGTATCTTACAGGCCGATAGCAATCAGCCCCAGCATTTT	CASSILQADSNQPQHF
TRBJ2-1	.	.	TRBV6-5	TGTGCCAGCGTCGCCTGGGGCGAGCAGTTCTTC	CASVAWGEQFF
TRBJ2-7	.	TRBD1	TRBV19	TGTGCCAGTAGTATGGACAGGGCCTCCTACGAGCAGTACTTC	CASSMDRASYEQYF
TRBJ2-1	.	.	TRBV18	TGTGCCAGCTCACCCCTGACAGATAGCTCCTACAATGAGCAGTTCTTC	CASSPLTDSSYNEQFF
TRBJ2-5	.	TRBD2	TRBV4-1	TGCGCCAGCAGCCAAGATAAACAGGTAGCGGGGGGGCCGACGGAGACCCAGTACTTC	CASSQDKQVAGGPTETQYF
TRBJ2-5	.	TRBD2	TRBV11-2	TGTGCCAGCAGCCCCCTAGCGGTCCAAGAGACCCAGTACTTC	CASSPLAVQETQYF
TRBJ2-7	.	.	TRBV6-5	TGTGCCAGCAGCCCGACCTGGAGGTCCTACGAGCAGTACTTC	CASSPTWRSYEQYF